This section outlines one T cell receptor (beta chain) sequence together with its context. Antigen specificity is unknown. This specimen comes from a study of cytomegalovirus exposure and HLA in healthy donors. About the study: As an earlier analysis found, 150 million to 200 million T cells yielded about 120 million unique TCR beta sequences.

Findings and caveats of the study: TCR beta chains associated with HLA were, in a later analysis, more clonally expanded than equally common others.

PCR primers comprised 60 Vbeta and 13 Jbeta primers. The method was immunoSEQ multiplex PCR; TCRdb's version includes in-frame clones alone and lacks a portion of them. This sample carries 100,000 to 120,000 clones, approximately 69% of them seen once, and the ten largest clones take 3.5% to 5%. This CDR3 is 19 amino acids long. Trimming removed 2 bases from V and 0 bases from J; junction bases left unmatched: 6. CDR1 KGHSH and CDR2 LQKENI come from the germline V gene. Sequencing was done on a sample of PBMCs. The chain couples TRBV18 to TRBJ2-1; 14 nucleotides line up with TRBD2. This receptor was taken from a woman aged 35 to 49 in good health and CMV-seropositive. The CDR3 here is CASSPLGLAGESSYNEQFF. DNA for the CDR3: TGTGCCAGCTCACCATTGGGACTAGCGGGAGAGAGCTCCTACAATGAGCAGTTCTTC.